This record concerns one TCR beta chain sequence. Only in-frame clones appear in the TCRdb table, and some are missing; sequencing was by immunoSEQ multiplex PCR. The table includes fewer than 200,000 clones, about 88% detected once. Looked up from germline, CDR1 is LGHNA and CDR2 is YSLEER. V was shortened by 0 bases and J by 5 bases, with 10 bases between the two germline ends. The CDR3 has 14 residues. The sample's time point: blood 4 weeks post-SBRT, at nephrectomy. Treatment here: 15 Gy SBRT to primary tumor, nephrectomy 4 weeks later. Nephrectomy followed 15 Gy stereotactic body radiation by 4 weeks. This entry belongs to a study of radiation and T cells in renal cell carcinoma.

The sample consisted of blood, taken from a patient whose treatment included radiotherapy and nephrectomy. This clonotype was obtained from a woman in her fifties or sixties with renal cell carcinoma. V gene TRBV4-3 combines with J gene TRBJ1-1; D possibly corresponds to TRBD1 (5 bases). This CDR3 reads CASSQDWGGTEAFF. In DNA form, the CDR3 reads TGCGCCAGCAGCCAAGATTGGGGGGGAACTGAAGCTTTCTTT.